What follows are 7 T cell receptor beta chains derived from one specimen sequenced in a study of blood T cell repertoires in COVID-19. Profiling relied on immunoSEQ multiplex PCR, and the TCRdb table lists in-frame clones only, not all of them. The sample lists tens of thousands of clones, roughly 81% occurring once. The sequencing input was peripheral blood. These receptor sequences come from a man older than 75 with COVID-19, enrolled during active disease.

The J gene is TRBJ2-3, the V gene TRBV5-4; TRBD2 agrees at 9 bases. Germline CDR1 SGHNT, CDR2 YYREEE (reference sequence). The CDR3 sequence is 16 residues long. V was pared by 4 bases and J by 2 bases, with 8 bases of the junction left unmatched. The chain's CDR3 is CASSPAGTSFTDTQYF. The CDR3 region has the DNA TGTGCCAGCAGCCCAGCGGGGACTAGCTTCACAGATACGCAGTATTTT.

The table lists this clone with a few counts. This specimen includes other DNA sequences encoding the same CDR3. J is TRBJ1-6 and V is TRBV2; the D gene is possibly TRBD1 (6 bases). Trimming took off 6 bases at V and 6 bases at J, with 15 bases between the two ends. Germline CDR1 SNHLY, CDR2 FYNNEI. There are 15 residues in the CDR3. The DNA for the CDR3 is TGTGCCAGCAGCGTCAACAGGGTTCTTAATTCACCCCTCCACTTT. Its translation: CASSVNRVLNSPLHF.

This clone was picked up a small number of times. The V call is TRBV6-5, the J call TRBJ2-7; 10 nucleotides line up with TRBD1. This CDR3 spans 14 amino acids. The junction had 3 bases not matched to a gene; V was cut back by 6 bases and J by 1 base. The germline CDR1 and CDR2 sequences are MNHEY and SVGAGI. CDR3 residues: CASRRDRGSYEQYF. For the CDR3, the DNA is TGTGCCAGCAGGAGGGACAGGGGATCCTACGAGCAGTACTTC.

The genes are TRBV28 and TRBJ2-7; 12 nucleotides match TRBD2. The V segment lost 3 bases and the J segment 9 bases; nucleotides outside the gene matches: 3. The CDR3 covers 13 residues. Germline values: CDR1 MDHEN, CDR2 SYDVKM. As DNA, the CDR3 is TGTGCCAGCAGTTTTGGACTAGCGGGACGGCAGTACTTC. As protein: CASSFGLAGRQYF.

The CDR3 loop reads CAIRPDRGGEQYF. The CDR3 DNA follows: TGTGCCATCAGACCAGACAGGGGCGGGGAGCAGTACTTC. V is TRBV10-3 and J is TRBJ2-7; 8 bases are shared with TRBD1. This CDR3 spans 13 amino acids. Germline CDR1 is ENHRY and CDR2 is SYGVKD. Trimming at V came to 6 bases and at J to 7 bases, leaving 8 bases not matched to a gene.

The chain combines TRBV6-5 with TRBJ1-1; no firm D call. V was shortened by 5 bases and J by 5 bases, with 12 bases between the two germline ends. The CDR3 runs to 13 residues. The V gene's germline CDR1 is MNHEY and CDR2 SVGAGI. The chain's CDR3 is CASSRGRETEAFF. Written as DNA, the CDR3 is TGTGCCAGCAGTCGAGGGCGGGAGACTGAAGCTTTCTTT.

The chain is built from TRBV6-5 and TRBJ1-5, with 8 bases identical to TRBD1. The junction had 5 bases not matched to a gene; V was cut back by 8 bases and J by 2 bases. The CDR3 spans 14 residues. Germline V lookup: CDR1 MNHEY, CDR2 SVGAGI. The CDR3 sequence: CASRLTGGNQPQHF. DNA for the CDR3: TGTGCCAGCCGTTTGACAGGGGGCAATCAGCCCCAGCATTTT.